The 32 T cell receptor beta chains reported below all come from one sample, sequenced in a study of vaccination effects on CD4 cells after COVID-19 (dated by TCRdb to between 2021 and 2024). These TCRs are of unknown antigen specificity. To prepare the library, the immunoSEQ multiplex PCR assay was applied. This immuneACCESS table, as held by TCRdb, lists in-frame sequences with V and J called but not all clones. Of the missing ones, under half trace to an unresolved V gene in checked studies; the others have no known cause. In this sample the table shows about 44,000 clones, approximately 82% of which occur a single time. Approximately 3.8% of the sample rests with the top ten. After more than 9 days of culture, CD4+ T cells were isolated with the EasySep CD4+ T cell isolation kit. PCR-confirmed SARS-CoV-2 infection had occurred in convalescent patients between March and December 2020, before the Alpha, Beta and Delta variants emerged in the United States. Two doses of either the BNT162b2 or the mRNA-1273 mRNA SARS-CoV-2 vaccine were administered to participants.

Specimen: CD4+ T cells from PBMCs cultured without peptide, collected after COVID-19 vaccination. The receptors stem from a human donor who had a prior SARS-CoV-2 infection.

This clone was found a few times. This chain links TRBV5-3 with TRBJ1-1, with a possible D match to TRBD1 (6 bases). TRBV5-3 is reported as an ORF; its role is uncertain. The CDR3 contains 17 residues. Trimming took off 0 bases at V and 1 base at J, with 16 bases between the two ends. CDR3 bases: TGTGCCAGAAGCTTGGTTCGGGGGGCGGCGAGGAACACTGAAGCTTTCTTT. Residues: CARSLVRGAARNTEAFF.

The V gene is TRBV10-3, the J gene TRBJ2-3; 9 nucleotides agree with TRBD1. This CDR3 has 14 amino acids. The junction had 5 bases not matched to a gene; V was cut back by 6 bases and J by 4 bases. Germline CDR1 is ENHRY and CDR2 is SYGVKD. The CDR3 DNA reads as TGTGCCATCAGAGATGACAGGGGGGCAGATACGCAGTATTTT. Translating gives CAIRDDRGADTQYF.

The V call is TRBV5-1, the J call TRBJ1-1, with D perhaps TRBD1 (6 bases). V was clipped by 2 bases and J by 4 bases, with 15 bases between them. The CDR3 runs to 15 residues. Per the germline V gene, CDR1 is SGHRS and CDR2 is YFSETQ. The CDR3 DNA is TGCGCCAGCAGCTTAGCCCCAACAGGGACCACTGAAGCTTTCTTT. Residues: CASSLAPTGTTEAFF.

This chain uses TRBV2 with TRBJ2-7, with unresolved D. The V end was cut by 3 bases, the J end by 3 bases, with 15 bases between. The CDR3 covers 15 residues. Germline V gene lookup returns CDR1 SNHLY and CDR2 FYNNEI. The CDR3 nucleotides read TGTGCCAGCAGTGAGAATTTGGGTAATATCTACGAGCAGTACTTC. Translation gives CASSENLGNIYEQYF.

V is TRBV30 and J is TRBJ1-1, with D possibly matching TRBD1 (6 bases). The CDR3 loop spans 16 amino acids. The V end lost 4 bases, the J end lost 4 bases, and 22 bases lay between the germline ends. Looked up from germline, CDR1 is GTSNPN and CDR2 is SVGIG (reference sequence). The CDR3, as DNA: TGTGCCTGGAAGGGGGAACGACAGTCGTGGAGCACTGAAGCTTTCTTT. Translation: CAWKGERQSWSTEAFF.

The V and J genes are TRBV7-2 and TRBJ1-2; perhaps TRBD1 as D (5 bases). With 1 base removed from V and 4 bases from J, the gap between germline ends came to 13 bases. CDR1 and CDR2 from the germline V gene are SGHTA and FQGNSA. The CDR3 spans 15 residues. In DNA, the CDR3 is TGTGCCAGCAGCTTAGATGGGGCCATAGTCTATGGCTACACCTTC. Translated, it gives CASSLDGAIVYGYTF. Together with reference TRBV7-2 and TRBJ1-2, the CDR3 gives the full variable domain: GAGVSQSPSNKVTEKGKDVELRCDPISGHTALYWYRQSLGQGLEFLIYFQGNSAPDKSGLPSDRFSAERTGGSVSTLTIQRTQQEDSAVYLCASSLDGAIVYGYTFGSGTRLTVV.

A few counts support this clone. The gene calls are TRBV19 and TRBJ2-1; possibly TRBD1 or TRBD2 for D (6 bases each). Trimming shortened V by 7 bases and J by 1 base, and 14 bases separated the two germline ends. Germline loops: CDR1 LNHDA, CDR2 SQIVND (reference sequence). CDR3 length: 15 amino acids. CDR3 region: CASTRRGASYNEQFF. CDR3 coding DNA: TGTGCCAGTACCAGGAGGGGGGCATCCTACAATGAGCAGTTCTTC.

The chain recombines TRBV18 with TRBJ2-5; D is unresolved. V gave up 2 bases and J gave up 2 bases, with 6 bases separating them. Germline CDR1 is KGHSH and CDR2 is LQKENI. The length of the CDR3 is 13 residues. The CDR3 nucleotides read TGTGCCAGCTCACCATTGGTACAAGAGACCCAGTACTTC. It yields the protein CASSPLVQETQYF. Using reference TRBV18 and TRBJ2-5 for the parts outside the CDR3, the full variable domain is NAGVMQNPRHLVRRRGQEARLRCSPMKGHSHVYWYRQLPEEGLKFMVYLQKENIIDESGMPKERFSAEFPKEGPSILRIQQVVRGDSAAYFCASSPLVQETQYFGPGTRLLVL.

This clone showed up just a few times. The chain combines TRBV5-1 with TRBJ2-1, with 12 bases that match TRBD2. The CDR3 sequence is 15 residues long. Trimming at V came to 4 bases and at J to 8 bases, leaving 7 bases not matched to a gene. Germline-derived CDR1 and CDR2 are SGHRS and YFSETQ. The DNA for the CDR3 is TGCGCCAGCAGCCCCGGACTAGCGGGAAACGATGAGCAGTTCTTC. It codes for CASSPGLAGNDEQFF.

The chain links TRBV6-1 to TRBJ2-1, with TRBD2 matching over 7 bases. The V and J ends lost 2 bases and 0 bases, in that order; junction bases with no gene match: 1. The CDR3 covers 15 residues. Germline values: CDR1 MNHNS, CDR2 SASEGT. The CDR3 DNA sequence: TGTGCCAGCAGTGAACTAGCGGACTCCTACAATGAGCAGTTCTTC. Translated, it gives CASSELADSYNEQFF.

The V gene is TRBV5-1, the J gene TRBJ2-2, with a tentative D call TRBD2 (6 bases). V shed 0 bases and J shed 5 bases, with 11 bases lying between them. CDR1 SGHRS and CDR2 YFSETQ come from the germline V gene. CDR3 length: 15 residues. The CDR3 protein is CASSLGSGGTGELFF. As DNA, the CDR3 is TGCGCCAGCAGCTTGGGTAGCGGTGGGACCGGGGAGCTGTTTTTT.

The chain uses TRBV6-5 and TRBJ1-5, with D uncertain. Germline V CDR1 and CDR2: MNHEY, SVGAGI. The CDR3 runs 14 residues. Trimming took 6 bases from V and 1 from J, leaving 10 bases between them. CDR3: CASRKHDSNQPQHF. CDR3 sequence (DNA): TGTGCCAGCAGGAAGCACGACAGCAATCAGCCCCAGCATTTT.

The chain couples TRBV6-5 to TRBJ2-7; TRBD1 agrees at 9 bases. Trimming at V came to 5 bases and at J to 3 bases, leaving 2 bases not matched to a gene. Germline V gene sequence: CDR1 MNHEY, CDR2 SVGAGI. The CDR3 contains 13 residues. DNA for the CDR3: TGTGCCAGCAGTAAGGGACAGGGCTACGAGCAGTACTTC. Its protein is CASSKGQGYEQYF.

V gene TRBV5-5 combines with J gene TRBJ2-7; D is undetermined. There are 14 residues in the CDR3. Germline CDR1 and CDR2: SGHKS and YYEKEE (reference sequence). The V end lost 7 bases, the J end lost 7 bases, and 21 bases lay between the germline ends. The CDR3 DNA reads TGTGCCAGCGGGTCTCAGTCCCTACTTGGGGAGCAGTACTTC. This codes for CASGSQSLLGEQYF.

The chain employs TRBV12-3 or TRBV12-4 and TRBJ1-2; 8 nucleotides line up with TRBD1. The ends lost 6 bases at V and 4 bases at J; junction bases unmatched: 4. The CDR3 runs 13 residues. CDR3 residues: CASSAGQVYGYTF. CDR3 DNA sequence: TGTGCCAGCAGCGCGGGACAGGTCTATGGCTACACCTTC.

This chain joins TRBV2 and TRBJ2-3, with no clear D. Germline assignment: CDR1 SNHLY and CDR2 FYNNEI. Trimming removed 5 bases from V and 4 bases from J, with 7 bases in between. This CDR3 comprises 12 residues. CDR3 in amino acids: CASSPLADTQYF. Written as DNA, the CDR3 is TGTGCCAGCAGTCCCCTCGCAGATACGCAGTATTTT.

The rearrangement joins TRBV6-1 to TRBJ2-7; unclear D gene. Germline lookup yields CDR1 MNHNS and CDR2 SASEGT. The CDR3 is 11 residues long. Trimming stripped 3 bases from V and 3 bases from J, with 3 bases between. CDR3 sequence reads: CASSDIYEQYF. The CDR3 nucleotides are TGTGCCAGCAGTGACATCTACGAGCAGTACTTC.

The rearrangement links TRBV4-2 to TRBJ1-4, with D unresolved. There are 12 residues in the CDR3. Trimming left V 0 bases short and J 16 bases short, with 12 bases between. Germline CDR1 LGHNA, CDR2 YNFKEQ. The CDR3 is CASSQDPNRPFF. CDR3 coding DNA: TGTGCCAGCAGCCAAGACCCGAATAGGCCGTTTTTT.

This clone was seen a single time. The chain has TRBV5-1 and TRBJ2-7, with TRBD2 matching over 7 bases. The CDR3 sequence is 14 residues long. Germline V CDR1 and CDR2: SGHRS, YFSETQ. V shed 0 bases and J 3 bases; nucleotides not matched to a gene: 3. The CDR3 spells CASSLGLADYEQYF. CDR3 nucleotide sequence: TGCGCCAGCAGCTTGGGCCTAGCGGACTACGAGCAGTACTTC.

The chain carries TRBV5-1 and TRBJ1-1; D call uncertain. This CDR3 is built from 14 residues. The V gene's germline CDR1 is SGHRS and CDR2 YFSETQ. V was shortened by 4 bases and J by 0 bases, with 10 bases between the two germline ends. The CDR3 sequence is CASSLYTLNTEAFF. In nucleotides, the CDR3 is TGCGCCAGCAGCCTATACACCTTGAACACTGAAGCTTTCTTT.

The chain is built from TRBV7-9 and TRBJ2-7; D is unresolved. The CDR3 sequence is 12 residues long. Per the germline V gene, CDR1 is SEHNR and CDR2 is FQNEAQ (reference sequence). V lost 5 bases to trimming and J lost 5 bases, with 10 bases between them. In nucleotides, the CDR3 is TGTGCCAGCAGCGCCGGGTGGAACGAGCAGTACTTC. Its translation: CASSAGWNEQYF.

This chain joins TRBV30 and TRBJ2-2; 7 bases match TRBD2. Per germline, CDR1 GTSNPN and CDR2 SVGIG (reference sequence). The CDR3 length is 14 residues. Trimming took 6 bases from V and 3 from J; bases not matched to a gene: 7. The CDR3 region is CACYAGEYTGELFF. CDR3 coding DNA: TGTGCCTGCTACGCGGGAGAGTACACCGGGGAGCTGTTTTTT.

This clone was counted a few times. The chain couples TRBV11-1 to TRBJ2-3; D remains ambiguous. The CDR3 has 12 amino acids. The germline CDR1 and CDR2 sequences are SGHAT and FQDESV (reference sequence). V was shortened by 1 base and J by 6 bases, with 5 bases between the two germline ends. The CDR3, as DNA: TGTGCCAGCAGCTTAGTTGTGGATACGCAGTATTTT. Amino acid sequence: CASSLVVDTQYF.

The chain couples TRBV7-8 to TRBJ2-5, with a weak D call TRBD2 (5 bases). V was cut by 6 bases and J by 2 bases, with 10 bases left in between. The CDR3 has 13 residues. Germline CDR1 and CDR2: SGHVS and FQNEAQ. CDR3 DNA sequence: TGTGCCAGCAGAAGAGGGTCGCAAGAGACCCAGTACTTC. This encodes CASRRGSQETQYF.

The gene calls are TRBV20-1 and TRBJ2-2; D gene uncertain. The germline V gene encodes CDR1 DFQATT and CDR2 SNEGSKA (reference sequence). V lost 3 bases, J lost 1 base, and 9 bases lay in between. The CDR3 sequence is 14 residues long. CDR3 residues: CSASSLVNTGELFF. CDR3 DNA sequence: TGCAGTGCTAGTAGTCTTGTGAACACCGGGGAGCTGTTTTTT.

The chain recombines TRBV2 with TRBJ2-1, with D perhaps matching TRBD2 (6 bases). Trimming cost V 6 bases and J 6 bases, with 18 bases left between them. Germline V gene data show CDR1 as SNHLY and CDR2 as FYNNEI. The CDR3 is made up of 15 amino acids. The CDR3 DNA reads TGTGCCAGCAGCGAACCTCTAGCGATCTCCAATGAGCAGTTCTTC. Protein product: CASSEPLAISNEQFF.

V usage is TRBV5-4 and J usage is TRBJ2-1, with a weak D call TRBD2 (6 bases). The germline gives CDR1 SGHNT, CDR2 YYREEE (reference sequence). The CDR3 covers 15 residues. Trimming cost V 0 bases and J 0 bases, with 7 bases left between them. The CDR3 DNA reads as TGTGCCAGCAGCTTGGGCGGGAACTCCTACAATGAGCAGTTCTTC. Residues: CASSLGGNSYNEQFF.

V gene TRBV5-1 combines with J gene TRBJ1-2, with D possibly being TRBD1 (5 bases). Deletions cut 4 bases from V and 0 bases from J, with 13 bases between. The CDR3 runs to 15 residues. Looked up from germline, CDR1 is SGHRS and CDR2 is YFSETQ. CDR3 bases: TGCGCCAGCAGCCACGGGACCGGTGCTAACTATGGCTACACCTTC. Encoded protein: CASSHGTGANYGYTF.

J is TRBJ2-6 and V is TRBV2; D is uncertain. Trimming removed 5 bases at V and 0 bases at J, with 8 bases between. The germline V gene encodes CDR1 SNHLY and CDR2 FYNNEI. The CDR3 spans 15 residues. The CDR3: CASSPEYSGANVLTF. DNA for the CDR3: TGTGCCAGCAGTCCAGAGTACTCTGGGGCCAACGTCCTGACTTTC.

The chain employs TRBV7-3 and TRBJ2-3, with D maybe TRBD1 (7 bases). Germline CDR1 is SGHTA and CDR2 is FQGTGA. Deletions cut 5 bases from V and 5 bases from J, with 23 bases between. CDR3 length: 17 amino acids. This chain's CDR3 is CASSVMPPPGGLDTQYF. The CDR3, as DNA: TGTGCCAGCAGCGTAATGCCCCCCCCAGGGGGGTTAGATACGCAGTATTTT.

The V call is TRBV4-3, the J call TRBJ2-1; D unclear. V gave up 4 bases and J gave up 9 bases, with 13 bases separating them. Per germline, CDR1 LGHNA and CDR2 YSLEER. The CDR3 sequence is 13 residues long. The CDR3 bases are TGCGCCAGCAGCCTCGGTCCTGTATCTGAGCAGTTCTTC. Amino acids: CASSLGPVSEQFF.

This clone has just one count. The chain uses TRBV7-9 and TRBJ2-5; weak D call: TRBD1 (5 bases). Germline V gives CDR1 SEHNR, CDR2 FQNEAQ (reference sequence). This CDR3 region has 13 residues. V lost 3 bases and J lost 4, with 9 bases in between. The chain's CDR3 is CASSFQGGETQYF. The DNA of the CDR3 is TGTGCCAGCAGCTTTCAGGGCGGAGAGACCCAGTACTTC.